These T cell receptor beta chains were read from a single sample in a study of blood T cell repertoires in COVID-19. The repertoire was sequenced with immunoSEQ multiplex PCR; TCRdb's copy has only in-frame clones and lacks some. Among approximately 180,000 clones listed, roughly 87% were seen once. Specimen: peripheral blood. Receptor source: a man in his fifties or sixties with active or convalescent COVID-19. Both conserved end residues are part of each CDR3. Each record gives: D gene, V gene, J gene, clone size, CDR3 DNA, CDR3 protein. A D gene is named only where the DNA matches it firmly. Clone size is shown for a subset of rows, as once, few, many or a class of expanded clone.

>-|TRBV7-3|TRBJ2-5|once
TGTGCCAGCAGCCCCGACGACAGGGAGACCCAGTACTTC
CASSPDDRETQYF
>-|TRBV6-5|TRBJ2-1|-
TGTGCCAGCAGCTGGAGGACTGGCTACAATGAGCAGTTCTTC
CASSWRTGYNEQFF
>-|TRBV29-1|TRBJ1-3|-
TGCAGCGTTAACGACGGAGGCTCTGGAAACACCATATATTTT
CSVNDGGSGNTIYF
>-|TRBV6-5|TRBJ1-1|-
TGTGCCAGCAGTAGAGTAACAGGGAACACTGAAGCTTTCTTT
CASSRVTGNTEAFF
>-|TRBV5-1|TRBJ1-5|-
TGCGCCAGCAGCCCGGGCGGGTATCAGCCCCAGCATTTT
CASSPGGYQPQHF
>-|TRBV6-5|TRBJ1-4|-
TGTGCCAGCAGCCTCACAGGCGAGATGAATGAAAAACTGTTTTTT
CASSLTGEMNEKLFF
>-|TRBV11-2|TRBJ2-7|-
TGTGCCAGCAGCTTAGTTGCAACAGACACCTACGAGCAGTACTTC
CASSLVATDTYEQYF
>-|TRBV6-5|TRBJ2-4|-
TGTGCCAGCAGTTTGTCCGTAGCCAAAAACATTCAGTACTTC
CASSLSVAKNIQYF
>TRBD2|TRBV14|TRBJ2-4|-
TGTGCCAGCAGCCCCATAGGACTAGCGGAAAACATTCAGTACTTC
CASSPIGLAENIQYF
>TRBD1|TRBV6-2/TRBV6-3|TRBJ1-2|-
TGTGCCAGCAGTTACCAGACAGGGAATGGCTACACCTTC
CASSYQTGNGYTF
>-|TRBV19|TRBJ1-2|-
TGTGCCAGTTCCCAGAACTATGGCTACACCTTC
CASSQNYGYTF
>-|TRBV5-1|TRBJ2-3|-
TGCGCCAGCAGCTTGATGCTGGGGGGAGGCACAGATACGCAGTATTTT
CASSLMLGGGTDTQYF
>TRBD2|TRBV6-5|TRBJ2-6|-
TGTGCCAGTACTAGCGGGGGGGCTGGGGCCAACGTCCTGACTTTC
CASTSGGAGANVLTF
>-|TRBV12-3/TRBV12-4|TRBJ1-3|-
TGTGCCAGCAGTCCCGGGACTGGAAACACCATATATTTT
CASSPGTGNTIYF
>TRBD2|TRBV4-2|TRBJ2-7|-
TGTGCCAGCAGCCAAGATGCGGAGCGGGGGTTCTACGAGCAGTACTTC
CASSQDAERGFYEQYF
>-|TRBV6-5|TRBJ1-1|-
TGTGCCAGCATCCGACAGAACACTGAAGCTTTCTTT
CASIRQNTEAFF
>-|TRBV19|TRBJ2-2|-
TGTGCCAGTAGTATCCGAGCGAACACCGGGGAGCTGTTTTTT
CASSIRANTGELFF
>TRBD2|TRBV19|TRBJ2-4|-
TGTGCCAGTACCCGGACTAGCGGGGGGGCTCGGCAAAACATTCAGTACTTC
CASTRTSGGARQNIQYF
>TRBD1|TRBV5-4|TRBJ1-2|few
TGTGCCAGCAGCGCGGACAGGGAGTATGGCTACACCTTC
CASSADREYGYTF
>TRBD1|TRBV2|TRBJ2-7|few
TGTGCCAGCAGCCGACAGGGGGAGACCTACGAGCAGTACTTC
CASSRQGETYEQYF
>TRBD2|TRBV2|TRBJ2-2|-
TGTGCCAGCAGTAAAACCGGGACTAGCGGGGGGGCCGGAACCGGGGAGCTGTTTTTT
CASSKTGTSGGAGTGELFF
>TRBD1|TRBV6-5|TRBJ2-3|-
TGTGCCAGCAGTTGGACGGACAGGGGGTTTTACAATACGCAGTATTTT
CASSWTDRGFYNTQYF
>-|TRBV29-1|TRBJ1-1|-
TGCAGCGTGGCCCCGGGTCGCCAGAGGACTGAAGCTTTCTTT
CSVAPGRQRTEAFF
>-|TRBV5-1|TRBJ1-2|-
TGCGCCAGCATTGTTAAGGGGAACTATGGCTACACCTTC
CASIVKGNYGYTF
>-|TRBV18|TRBJ2-7|-
TGTGCCAGCTCACCACCGGGACTCGGGGAGCAGTACTTC
CASSPPGLGEQYF
>TRBD1|TRBV2|TRBJ1-4|-
TGTGCCAGCAGCCCACAGGGGAATTGGGCAACTAATGAAAAACTGTTTTTT
CASSPQGNWATNEKLFF
>-|TRBV27|TRBJ1-6|-
TGTGCCAGTTCTTTCGGGGTGGGTGTATCACCCCTCCACTTT
CASSFGVGVSPLHF
>-|TRBV5-5|TRBJ2-1|-
TGTGCCAGCAGCTTAGAGACAGGCTACAATGAGCAGTTCTTC
CASSLETGYNEQFF
>TRBD1|TRBV5-1|TRBJ1-2|-
TGCGCCAGCAGCCCCGGAGGACAGGGGGCGAGGGGCTACACCTTC
CASSPGGQGARGYTF
>-|TRBV24-1|TRBJ2-3|-
TGTGCCACCAGTGATTTAAGCCTCCCCGATACGCAGTATTTT
CATSDLSLPDTQYF
>-|TRBV5-1|TRBJ2-7|few
TGCGCCAGCAGCTCAAACCCGGGACTGGGTTCGGAGCAGTACTTC
CASSSNPGLGSEQYF
>TRBD2|TRBV2|TRBJ2-1|-
TGTGCCAGCGACGGGGGGGCTTACAATGAGCAGTTCTTC
CASDGGAYNEQFF
>-|TRBV6-5|TRBJ2-7|-
TGTGCCAGCAGTCGTGACATTAACTCCTACGAGCAGTACTTC
CASSRDINSYEQYF
>-|TRBV19|TRBJ1-5|-
TGTGCCAGTAGCACAGGTGATGGGCCCCAGCATTTT
CASSTGDGPQHF
>-|TRBV28|TRBJ1-5|-
TGTGCCAGCAGTCCAGGGGATATTAGCAATCAGCCCCAGCATTTT
CASSPGDISNQPQHF
>TRBD2|TRBV5-4|TRBJ2-5|-
TGTGCCAGCAGACCCGGACTAGCGGGAGTCTGGGAGACCCAGTACTTC
CASRPGLAGVWETQYF
>-|TRBV2|TRBJ1-3|-
TGTGCCAGCAGTGATGAGCCGTACTCTGGAAACACCATATATTTT
CASSDEPYSGNTIYF
>-|TRBV5-1|TRBJ1-1|-
TGCGCCAGCAGCTTGGCCCTCGGGGGAGAGACTGAAGCTTTCTTT
CASSLALGGETEAFF
>-|TRBV12-3/TRBV12-4|TRBJ1-2|once
TGTGCCAGCAGTTTTAGGCGGTATGGCTACACCTTC
CASSFRRYGYTF
>TRBD2|TRBV5-6|TRBJ2-7|-
TGTGCCAGCAGCTCCCTCGGGACTAGCCCTATCGAGCAGTACTTC
CASSSLGTSPIEQYF
>TRBD1|TRBV5-5|TRBJ2-2|few
TGTGCCAGCAGCCGCGGGACAGGAAACACCGGGGAGCTGTTTTTT
CASSRGTGNTGELFF
>TRBD1|TRBV5-5|TRBJ2-1|once
TGTGCCAGCAGCTTTCGGGGACAGGGTTACTACAATGAGCAGTTCTTC
CASSFRGQGYYNEQFF
>TRBD2|TRBV13|TRBJ2-7|-
TGTGCCAGCAGCTCATCTAAGGGAGGGGAGCAGTACTTC
CASSSSKGGEQYF
>-|TRBV20-1|TRBJ2-5|-
TGCAGTGCTAATCCTCAAGAGACCCAGTACTTC
CSANPQETQYF
>-|TRBV6-1|TRBJ1-2|-
TGTGCCAGCAGTGGGACGCTTGCGGGGGCGCGATCCTATGGCTACACCTTC
CASSGTLAGARSYGYTF
>TRBD2|TRBV3-1/TRBV3-2|TRBJ2-5|-
TGTGCCAGCAGCCGCCACGGACCTAACGGGGGGGCCGTGGAGACCCAGTACTTC
CASSRHGPNGGAVETQYF
>-|TRBV7-9|TRBJ1-1|-
TGTGCCAGCAGCTTTTGGGCGCTCACTGAAGCTTTCTTT
CASSFWALTEAFF
>-|TRBV5-8|TRBJ2-7|-
TGTGCCAGCAGCTTGGTCCAGGAATACTCCTACGAGCAGTACTTC
CASSLVQEYSYEQYF
>TRBD1|TRBV5-1|TRBJ2-5|-
TGCGCCAGCAGCTTGGAGTCAGGGGGCAGTGAGACCCAGTACTTC
CASSLESGGSETQYF
>TRBD1|TRBV6-6|TRBJ1-2|-
TGTGCCAGCACCAGGGGGCTCGGGAATAGGAACTATGGCTACACCTTC
CASTRGLGNRNYGYTF
>TRBD1|TRBV4-1|TRBJ1-5|-
TGCGCCAGCAGCCAAGGGACAGGGGATAGCAATCAGCCCCAGCATTTT
CASSQGTGDSNQPQHF
>-|TRBV12-3/TRBV12-4|TRBJ1-5|-
TGTGCCAGCAGTTTAACTAAGGATCAGCCCCAGCATTTT
CASSLTKDQPQHF
>TRBD2|TRBV5-1|TRBJ2-7|-
TGCGCCAGCAGCTCAACTAGCGGCTCCTACGAGCAGTACTTC
CASSSTSGSYEQYF
>TRBD1|TRBV5-6|TRBJ2-3|-
TGTGCCAGCAGCCCGGACAGGGGGCTACGAGATACGCAGTATTTT
CASSPDRGLRDTQYF
>TRBD2|TRBV30|TRBJ2-2|once
TGTGCCTGGGACCTAGCGGGGGGGCCCGGGGAGCTGTTTTTT
CAWDLAGGPGELFF
>TRBD1|TRBV24-1|TRBJ1-5|once
TGTGCCACCAGCTCCGGGACAGGGGGCGCGGACCAGCCCCAGCATTTT
CATSSGTGGADQPQHF
>-|TRBV5-1|TRBJ1-2|few
TGCGCCAGCAGCTTGGAGGGGAACTATGGCTACACCTTC
CASSLEGNYGYTF
>TRBD1|TRBV6-1|TRBJ1-3|-
TGTGCCAGCAGTGAACGGGACAGGGGAGCAAACACCATATATTTT
CASSERDRGANTIYF
>-|TRBV19|TRBJ1-4|-
TGTGCCAGTAGACCCAACGGGGTTGAAAAACTGTTTTTT
CASRPNGVEKLFF